This is a list of T cell receptor beta chains from one sample in a study of cytomegalovirus exposure and HLA in healthy donors. TCRdb keeps only in-frame clones here, not all; method: immunoSEQ multiplex PCR. This table has about 200,000 clones, about 83% appearing once. The sequencing sample was made of PBMCs. All receptors derive from a girl between 10 and 17 years old in good health and CMV-seronegative. The CDR3 runs from the conserved cysteine through the conserved F or W.

v_call	j_call	cdr3_length	cdr3_aa
TRBV18	TRBJ1-6	13	CASSQGVNSPLHF
TRBV4-3	TRBJ1-1	17	CASSQDGRDRGFTEAFF
TRBV28	TRBJ2-7	14	CASSPAGRSYEQYF
TRBV7-3	TRBJ1-1	16	CASRATTGGENTEAFF
TRBV13	TRBJ2-3	17	CASSPQARQPSTDTQYF
TRBV30	TRBJ2-1	17	CAWGGLGTGGFYNEQFF
TRBV27	TRBJ2-5	17	CASSRLAHTGDLETQYF
TRBV10-3	TRBJ2-7	12	CAIQRGGYEQYF
TRBV6-6	TRBJ1-2	12	CASTLETYGYTF
TRBV7-8	TRBJ1-5	13	CASGRGGDQPQHF
TRBV10-2	TRBJ1-1	13	CATPPGTDTEAFF
TRBV4-2	TRBJ2-1	15	CASSQDLSSYNEQFF
TRBV6-5	TRBJ1-2	15	CASRRTGQTAYGYTF
TRBV7-2	TRBJ1-5	15	CASSLAGAINQPQHF
TRBV5-6	TRBJ1-2	17	CASSSTGTGGAGYGYTF
TRBV9	TRBJ1-2	11	CASSSGGGYTF
TRBV27	TRBJ2-7	14	CASSSGRMSYEQYF
TRBV27	TRBJ1-1	14	CASSHWRMDTEAFF
TRBV5-1	TRBJ2-3	16	CASSLATSGGPDTQYF
TRBV27	TRBJ1-6	15	CASSSRREGYSPLHF
TRBV28	TRBJ1-5	16	CASSLLSGDGNQPQHF
TRBV28	TRBJ1-1	15	CASSLFYLGGTEAFF
TRBV19	TRBJ1-2	14	CASSVQGAGVGYTF
TRBV5-1	TRBJ2-3	16	CASSRTLAGPTDTQYF
TRBV29-1	TRBJ1-1	13	CSEEQGENTEAFF
TRBV18	TRBJ2-7	15	CASSPGTGAIYEQYF
TRBV7-9	TRBJ1-1	17	CSSSSRPLTDLNTEAFF
TRBV29-1	TRBJ2-1	13	CSAERYVVHEQFF
TRBV29-1	TRBJ1-2	13	CSVSREEYYGYTF
TRBV7-2	TRBJ1-4	15	CASSLVRGLGEKLFF
TRBV18	TRBJ1-2	14	CASSPEGQVYGYTF
TRBV30	TRBJ1-1	13	CAWSRDRGTEAFF
TRBV28	TRBJ2-1	13	CASRGEAWDEQFF
TRBV7-9	TRBJ2-7	19	CASSSAGVRVGVRSYEQYF
TRBV18	TRBJ1-3	16	CASSHNRGDPGNTIYF
TRBV11-2	TRBJ1-6	16	CASSVTGRTPNSPLHF
TRBV14	TRBJ2-1	15	CASSQTGGPYNEQFF
TRBV28	TRBJ1-2	15	CASSLAGAATYGYTF
TRBV6-1	TRBJ1-1	15	CASSDQDRGLTEAFF